One sample yielded the 15 T cell receptor beta chains listed below, sequenced in a study of shared clonotypes between healthy human individuals. Produced via immunoSEQ multiplex PCR; TCRdb's table is partial and in-frame only. This sample has nearly 2 million clones, with about 95% found just once. Naive CD8 cells, CD45RO-negative and positively selected for CCR7, excluded terminally differentiated effector memory CD45RA+ cells. Material: naive CD8+ T cells sorted from blood. The source is a man between 18 and 29 years old in good health.

J is TRBJ1-2 and V is TRBV7-2; the D gene is possibly TRBD1 (6 bases). The V gene's germline CDR1 is SGHTA and CDR2 FQGNSA. The CDR3 totals 14 residues. Trimming took off 4 bases at V and 4 bases at J, with 13 bases between the two ends. The CDR3 loop reads CASSSLTGPYGYTF. Here the CDR3 DNA reads TGTGCCAGCAGCTCCCTGACAGGACCCTATGGCTACACCTTC.

A single count supports this clone. This sequence joins TRBV7-8 and TRBJ2-5; TRBD1 agrees at 10 bases. V was clipped by 5 bases and J by 2 bases; unmatched bases: 5. The CDR3 consists of 15 residues. From germline, CDR1 is SGHVS and CDR2 FQNEAQ. The CDR3 bases are TGTGCCAGCAGCGCGTTGGACAGGGGGCAAGAGACCCAGTACTTC. Protein product: CASSALDRGQETQYF.

The chain employs TRBV2 and TRBJ2-7; D gene ambiguous. CDR1 is SNHLY, CDR2 FYNNEI, per germline. The CDR3 runs 13 residues. The germline V and J ends were trimmed by 6 bases and 3 bases, with 12 bases remaining between them. In DNA form, the CDR3 reads TGTGCCAGCAGCATAGGGTTAGTCTACGAGCAGTACTTC. Translated, it gives CASSIGLVYEQYF.

V gene TRBV29-1 combines with J gene TRBJ1-2, with D unresolved. Germline lookup yields CDR1 SQVTM and CDR2 ANQGSEA. V lost 6 bases to trimming and J lost 2 bases, with 10 bases between them. This CDR3 has 12 amino acids. This CDR3 reads CSVFGINYGYTF. As DNA, the CDR3 is TGCAGCGTCTTCGGGATCAACTATGGCTACACCTTC. The entire variable domain, with the rest obtained from reference TRBV29-1 and TRBJ1-2, is as follows: SAVISQKPSRDICQRGTSLTIQCQVDSQVTMMFWYRQQPGQSLTLIATANQGSEATYESGFVIDKFPISRPNLTFSTLTVSNMSPEDSSIYLCSVFGINYGYTFGSGTRLTVV.

The chain is built from TRBV7-2 and TRBJ2-3, with D unresolved. The germline V and J ends were trimmed by 7 bases and 6 bases, with 14 bases remaining between them. The CDR3 loop spans 13 amino acids. The germline V gene has CDR1 SGHTA and CDR2 FQGNSA. The chain's CDR3 is CASTMVGRDTQYF. In nucleotides, the CDR3 is TGTGCCAGCACCATGGTTGGTAGGGATACGCAGTATTTT.

The rearrangement uses TRBV2 and TRBJ2-2, with D possibly TRBD2 on 6 matching bases. This CDR3 is 14 amino acids long. Trimming removed 6 bases from V and 7 bases from J, with 15 bases in between. Germline CDR1 is SNHLY and CDR2 is FYNNEI. The CDR3 bases are TGTGCCAGCAGGGCAGGGAGGAATGGCGGGGAGCTGTTTTTT. Protein sequence: CASRAGRNGGELFF.

This chain joins TRBV30 and TRBJ1-1, with TRBD1 matching 7 bases. The CDR3 loop spans 14 amino acids. Germline trimming cut 6 bases from V and 0 bases from J; bases unmatched to any gene: 7. In germline, CDR1 is GTSNPN, CDR2 SVGIG (reference sequence). CDR3 nucleotide sequence: TGTGCCTGTGGACAGGATATCATGAACACTGAAGCTTTCTTT. It translates to CACGQDIMNTEAFF.

The sample holds a few counts of this clone. This chain joins TRBV30 and TRBJ1-2; D remains ambiguous. V lost 7 bases, J lost 0 bases, and 15 bases lay in between. CDR3 length equals 14 residues. Germline V CDR1 and CDR2: GTSNPN, SVGIG (reference sequence). The CDR3, as DNA: TGTGCCTCGACTAGGAGGGATTCTAACTATGGCTACACCTTC. This gives the protein CASTRRDSNYGYTF.

The chain combines TRBV19 with TRBJ2-7, with a possible D match to TRBD2 (5 bases). The length of the CDR3 is 15 residues. The germline V gene encodes CDR1 LNHDA and CDR2 SQIVND (reference sequence). Trimming took 6 bases from V and 3 from J, leaving 18 bases between them. The CDR3 is CASRSSVQMDYEQYF. CDR3 DNA: TGTGCCAGTAGGAGTAGCGTACAAATGGACTACGAGCAGTACTTC.

The chain couples TRBV13 to TRBJ2-1; 7 nucleotides line up with TRBD2. The CDR3 covers 16 residues. With V trimmed by 5 bases and J by 3 bases, 10 bases remained unmatched. The germline V gene encodes CDR1 PRHDT and CDR2 FYEKMQ (reference sequence). CDR3 protein: CASSPERGSDYNEQFF. Here the CDR3 DNA reads TGTGCCAGCAGCCCCGAGCGGGGTAGCGACTACAATGAGCAGTTCTTC.

This chain links TRBV30 with TRBJ1-2; 11 nucleotides match TRBD1. This CDR3 contains 13 residues. The ends lost 3 bases at V and 3 bases at J; junction bases unmatched: 0. CDR1 is GTSNPN, CDR2 SVGIG, per germline (reference sequence). Written as DNA, the CDR3 is TGTGCCTGGAGGGGACAGGGGGACTATGGCTACACCTTC. Its translation is CAWRGQGDYGYTF.

The chain uses TRBV30 and TRBJ1-4; 10 nucleotides line up with TRBD1. V gave up 2 bases and J gave up 7 bases; unmatched junction bases: 4. CDR1 and CDR2 from the germline V gene are GTSNPN and SVGIG (reference sequence). The CDR3 totals 14 residues. This CDR3 reads CAWSLTGGVEKLFF. CDR3 nucleotide sequence: TGTGCCTGGAGTCTGACAGGGGGCGTTGAAAAACTGTTTTTT.

On this clone itself: This same CDR3 is encoded by further DNA sequences in the sample. The gene calls are TRBV9 and TRBJ2-7; D is unresolved. V dropped 3 bases and J dropped 1 base, with 2 bases sitting between them. The CDR3 is 11 residues long. CDR1 is SGDLS and CDR2 is YYNGEE in the germline V gene. The CDR3 bases are TGTGCCAGCAGCGGGTCCTACGAGCAGTACTTC. Protein product: CASSGSYEQYF.

The rearrangement links TRBV7-6 to TRBJ2-7; the match to TRBD1 covers 10 bases. Unmatched junction bases numbered 12, after V lost 1 base and J lost 3 bases. CDR3 length: 18 residues. Germline V gene data show CDR1 as SGHVS and CDR2 as FNYEAQ. The CDR3 DNA reads TGTGCCAGCAGCTTAGTGGGAGGGACAGGGGTCGGCGGCTACGAGCAGTACTTC. Translating it yields CASSLVGGTGVGGYEQYF.

The gene calls are TRBV15 and TRBJ2-1, with D possibly TRBD1 on 6 matching bases. Trimming cost V 4 bases and J 9 bases, with 16 bases left between them. The CDR3 loop spans 14 amino acids. CDR1 and CDR2 from the germline V gene are LNHNV and YYDKDF (reference sequence). CDR3 sequence (DNA): TGTGCCACCAGCACCGGGACCTTAGGGGGTGAGCAGTTCTTC. This codes for CATSTGTLGGEQFF.